This T cell receptor beta chain was profiled in a study of regulatory T cells in long-lasting Graves disease. Trimming shortened V by 1 base and J by 4 bases, and 10 bases separated the two germline ends. CDR1 is SQVTM, CDR2 ANQGSEA, per germline. There are 13 residues in the CDR3. Study results and limitations: The number of shared public clonotypes was higher in persistent patients (around 2,700) than new patients (966). Reduced TCR diversity was observed in persistent Graves' patients versus newly diagnosed patients. Few sampled subjects may have lowered accuracy.

Stated time point: newly diagnosed GD, antithyroid drugs for less than 3 months. Extracted RNA from PBMCs served as the source of the TCR library. This clonotype was found a few times. Its target is not known. The authors built TCR beta libraries using iRepertoire HTBI primers and Arm-PCR of CDR3 regions. TCRdb reprocessed the multiplex PCR reads with MiXCR, giving one entry per CDR3 protein. The table records roughly 400,000 distinct CDR3 sequences, 15% of them present only once. These same data were also listed under a study on T cells in Graves' hyperthyroidism and ophthalmopathy. This second study notes: Blood also carried most thyroid clonotypes expanded above 0.001.

The chain uses TRBV29-1 and TRBJ2-5; D is ambiguous. This TCR came from a woman aged 40 to 55 with Graves disease. The sample was peripheral blood mononuclear cells (PBMCs), taken at new diagnosis, from a patient treated with antithyroid drugs. The CDR3 loop is CSVEGEIGETQYF. DNA of the CDR3: TGCAGCGTTGAAGGAGAGATCGGAGAGACCCAGTACTTC. The whole variable domain, remainder taken from reference TRBV29-1 and TRBJ2-5, is SAVISQKPSRDICQRGTSLTIQCQVDSQVTMMFWYRQQPGQSLTLIATANQGSEATYESGFVIDKFPISRPNLTFSTLTVSNMSPEDSSIYLCSVEGEIGETQYFGPGTRLLVL.